This TCR beta chain was found in a study of response to subunit inactivated influenza vaccine. TCRdb re-analysed the RT-PCR reads in MiXCR, keeping a single row per CDR3 protein. The data show around 580,000 distinct CDR3 sequences, 11% to 15% seen once. The source material was PBMCs from blood, sampled about 12 days after vaccination. This sequence originates from a man in his fifties or sixties who received an inactivated influenza vaccine.

The CDR3 DNA is TGTGCCAGCAGCCATCACCCTAGCGGGAGCTCCTACAATGAGCAGTTCTTC. Translated: CASSHHPSGSSYNEQFF. The rearrangement joins TRBV7-8 to TRBJ2-1; 10 bases agree with TRBD2. J was trimmed by 0 bases and V by 5 bases; bases with no gene match: 7. There are 17 residues in the CDR3. From germline, CDR1 is SGHVS and CDR2 FQNEAQ.